A single sample gave rise to the 3 T cell receptor beta chains below, sequenced in a study of blood T cell repertoires in COVID-19. Assay used: immunoSEQ multiplex PCR; TCRdb lists only in-frame clones, some missing. The repertoire holds over 95,000 clones, with approximately 85% as singletons. Sample: peripheral blood. The receptors originated from a man between 35 and 55 years old with acute or convalescent COVID-19.

This sequence joins TRBV4-1 and TRBJ1-5; no reliable D call. Trimming cost V 1 base and J 4 bases, with 5 bases left between them. This CDR3 region has 13 residues. Germline values: CDR1 MGHRA, CDR2 YSYEKL. The CDR3, as DNA: TGCGCCAGCAGCCAAGTACATAATCAGCCCCAGCATTTT. This gives the protein CASSQVHNQPQHF.

This chain connects TRBV24-1 to TRBJ2-3; 8 bases match TRBD2. This CDR3 comprises 15 residues. Germline loops: CDR1 KGHDR, CDR2 SFDVKD. The V segment lost 10 bases and the J segment 4 bases; nucleotides outside the gene matches: 12. The CDR3 spells CATADAAGAADTQYF. The CDR3 DNA reads as TGTGCCACTGCGGACGCAGCGGGGGCGGCAGATACGCAGTATTTT.

The rearrangement joins TRBV13 to TRBJ2-3, with 9 bases aligning to TRBD2. CDR3 size: 15 residues. V gave up 5 bases and J gave up 2 bases; unmatched junction bases: 5. Germline CDR1 reads PRHDT; CDR2 reads FYEKMQ (reference sequence). CDR3 sequence (DNA): TGTGCCAGCAGCAAGCGGGGGGCGATCACAGATACGCAGTATTTT. Translated, it gives CASSKRGAITDTQYF.